This T cell receptor beta chain was sequenced during a study of blood T cells in healthy people across ages. The use of a sample-barcoded 5' primer and a J-beta primer mix characterized a second PCR of about 7 to 12 cycles. Template switching added a 12-random-nucleotide identifier to every cDNA molecule. From the 5' RACE reads, TCRdb called clonotypes with MiXCR, one entry per CDR3 protein. The repertoire holds roughly 800,000 distinct CDR3 sequences, with about 62% as singletons. Details on this clonotype: The antigen remains unidentified.

Study-wide findings and caveats: The fall in TCR beta diversity per million T cells was roughly linear with age.

Specimen: blood. The TCR originated in a man under 40 in good health.

The DNA of the CDR3 is TGTGCCAGCAGCGCGGGGGGCGGGGGGGTTTCGGTCTACAATGAGCAGTTCTTC. This encodes CASSAGGGGVSVYNEQFF. The chain combines TRBV7-6 with TRBJ2-1, with 9 bases lining up with TRBD2. This CDR3 spans 18 amino acids. Germline lookup yields CDR1 SGHVS and CDR2 FNYEAQ. The ends lost 5 bases at V and 3 bases at J; junction bases unmatched: 14.